These 12 T cell receptor beta chains share one sample of origin, sequenced in a study of high-grade serous ovarian cancer treatment subgroups. Measured with immunoSEQ multiplex PCR; TCRdb has only the in-frame clones, and not every one. Found here are 10,000 to 12,000 clones, around four fifths of them singletons; the top ten hold around 6.6%. Tumor samples were obtained before definitive surgery or chemotherapy. The sequencing sample was made of tumor tissue. These receptors came from a human donor with high-grade serous ovarian cancer.

The chain is built from TRBV6-5 and TRBJ2-3; no definite D call. Germline CDR1 MNHEY, CDR2 SVGAGI. V was pared by 6 bases and J by 0 bases, with 4 bases between. This CDR3 has 12 residues. The CDR3 sequence: CASRTSTDTQYF. In nucleotides, the CDR3 is TGTGCCAGCAGGACAAGCACAGATACGCAGTATTTT.

There are a few counts of this clone. V is TRBV6-1 and J is TRBJ2-3; D not certain. Germline V lookup: CDR1 MNHNS, CDR2 SASEGT. The V end was cut by 8 bases, the J end by 3 bases, with 6 bases between. The CDR3 length is 11 residues. CDR3 nucleotide sequence: TGTGCCAGCGACCAAACAGATACGCAGTATTTT. It encodes CASDQTDTQYF.

The chain is built from TRBV7-9 and TRBJ2-3; D is uncertain. Trimming removed 6 bases at V and 2 bases at J, with 6 bases between. This CDR3 has 12 residues. Germline CDR1 is SEHNR and CDR2 is FQNEAQ (reference sequence). DNA for the CDR3: TGTGCCAGCAGTATTCACACAGATACGCAGTATTTT. Translating gives CASSIHTDTQYF.

This clone appeared a few times. The chain combines TRBV16 with TRBJ2-1; a possible D gene is TRBD2 (5 bases). This CDR3 is 11 amino acids long. Germline V lookup: CDR1 KGHSY, CDR2 FQNENV. Trimming pared 4 bases from V and 10 bases from J, leaving 8 bases between. The CDR3 is CASSPGKEQFF. DNA for the CDR3: TGTGCCAGCAGCCCGGGGAAGGAGCAGTTCTTC.

The chain links TRBV6-1 to TRBJ2-3, with TRBD2 as a possible D gene (5 bases). Trimming removed 5 bases from V and 0 bases from J, with 12 bases in between. CDR3 length equals 15 residues. In germline, CDR1 is MNHNS, CDR2 SASEGT. In DNA form, the CDR3 reads TGTGCCAGCAGTCTCACTAGGCCCAGCACAGATACGCAGTATTTT. Translating gives CASSLTRPSTDTQYF.

The CDR3, as DNA: TGTGCCAGCAGCCCGACGACAGAACTTAATGAAAAACTGTTTTTT. Its protein product is CASSPTTELNEKLFF. The V and J genes are TRBV7-6 and TRBJ1-4; tentatively, D is TRBD1 (5 bases). Germline lookup yields CDR1 SGHVS and CDR2 FNYEAQ. The CDR3 length is 15 residues. V was trimmed by 5 bases and J by 4 bases, leaving 14 bases between them.

The genes are TRBV10-3 and TRBJ1-1; tentative D call: TRBD1 (5 bases). Per the germline V gene, CDR1 is ENHRY and CDR2 is SYGVKD. CDR3 length: 16 residues. V lost 3 bases and J lost 3, with 17 bases in between. CDR3 sequence (DNA): TGTGCCATCAGTGATCACGGGGCCTCTCTGGACACTGAAGCTTTCTTT. Translated, it gives CAISDHGASLDTEAFF.

This chain connects TRBV11-2 to TRBJ1-2; no definite D call. Trimming took off 4 bases at V and 0 bases at J, with 12 bases between the two ends. This CDR3 is 15 amino acids long. The germline gives CDR1 SGHAT, CDR2 FQNNGV. In DNA, the CDR3 is TGTGCCAGCAGCTCGATGCGGAAAGCTAACTATGGCTACACCTTC. This encodes CASSSMRKANYGYTF.

The V gene is TRBV28, the J gene TRBJ1-5, with 9 nucleotides matching TRBD1. The CDR3 covers 15 residues. Germline V gene data show CDR1 as MDHEN and CDR2 as SYDVKM. With V trimmed by 6 bases and J by 5 bases, 8 bases remained unmatched. The CDR3 sequence is CASSSTGTGYQPQHF. The CDR3 coding sequence is TGTGCCAGCAGCTCTACCGGGACAGGGTATCAGCCCCAGCATTTT.

This chain uses TRBV13 with TRBJ1-3; no clear D. Looked up from germline, CDR1 is PRHDT and CDR2 is FYEKMQ (reference sequence). Trimming left V 2 bases short and J 1 base short, with 9 bases between. The CDR3 has 15 amino acids. The CDR3 coding sequence is TGTGCCAGCAGCTTACCCAGCCGGTCTGGAAACACCATATATTTT. Its protein is CASSLPSRSGNTIYF.

This clone came up once. The rearrangement joins TRBV7-9 to TRBJ1-4; D remains ambiguous. The ends were cut back, 5 bases at V and 8 bases at J, with 18 bases in the middle. This CDR3 comprises 15 residues. The germline CDR1 and CDR2 sequences are SEHNR and FQNEAQ (reference sequence). The DNA of the CDR3 is TGTGCCAGCAGCCAACTCGACCCCGGAAGGGAAAAACTGTTTTTT. It is translated as CASSQLDPGREKLFF.

J is TRBJ2-3 and V is TRBV2; D remains ambiguous. From germline, CDR1 is SNHLY and CDR2 FYNNEI. The CDR3 spans 11 residues. With 8 bases removed from V and 2 bases from J, the gap between germline ends came to 5 bases. The CDR3 DNA follows: TGTGCCAGCTCCTTCACAGATACGCAGTATTTT. This codes for CASSFTDTQYF.